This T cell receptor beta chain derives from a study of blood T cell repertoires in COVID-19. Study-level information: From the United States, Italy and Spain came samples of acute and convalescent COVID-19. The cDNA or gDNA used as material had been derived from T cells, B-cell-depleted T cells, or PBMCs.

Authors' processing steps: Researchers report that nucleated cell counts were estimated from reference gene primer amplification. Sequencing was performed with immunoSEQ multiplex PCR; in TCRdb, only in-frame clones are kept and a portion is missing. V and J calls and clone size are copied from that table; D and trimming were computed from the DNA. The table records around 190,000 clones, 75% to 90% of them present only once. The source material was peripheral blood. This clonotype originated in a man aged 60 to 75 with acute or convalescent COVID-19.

The chain's CDR3 is CASSTYRVTGELFF. The CDR3 region has the DNA TGTGCCAGCAGCACCTACAGGGTCACCGGGGAGCTGTTTTTT. The rearrangement joins TRBV7-6 to TRBJ2-2, with a possible D match to TRBD1 (6 bases). Germline loops: CDR1 SGHVS, CDR2 FNYEAQ. Trimming cost V 5 bases and J 4 bases, with 11 bases left between them. CDR3 length equals 14 residues.